The 24 T cell receptor beta chains reported below all come from one sample, sequenced in a study of T cell responses to AZD1222 COVID-19 vaccine. Sequencing was performed with immunoSEQ multiplex PCR; in TCRdb, only in-frame clones are kept and a portion is missing. This sample carries approximately 100,000 clones, about nine tenths of them seen once, and the ten largest clones take about 1.5%. Sequenced here: peripheral blood, sampled on day 0 of AZD1222 vaccination. These receptors were collected from an adult in good health.

The chain joins TRBV29-1 to TRBJ1-1, with D hard to call. Germline V gives CDR1 SQVTM, CDR2 ANQGSEA. There are 11 residues in the CDR3. Trimming shortened V by 3 bases and J by 1 base, and 3 bases separated the two germline ends. This CDR3 is CSVEKNTEAFF. Written as DNA, the CDR3 is TGCAGCGTTGAGAAGAACACTGAAGCTTTCTTT.

This clone was observed once. This sequence joins TRBV28 and TRBJ1-1; 8 positions match TRBD1. V was pared by 3 bases and J by 1 base, with 4 bases of the junction left unmatched. Germline loops: CDR1 MDHEN, CDR2 SYDVKM. The CDR3 spans 15 residues. In nucleotides, the CDR3 is TGTGCCAGCAGTTTGACAGGGGATTCGAACACTGAAGCTTTCTTT. This encodes CASSLTGDSNTEAFF.

The CDR3 spells CASSLGQPYQPQHF. The CDR3 region has the DNA TGTGCCAGCAGTTTAGGACAGCCATATCAGCCCCAGCATTTT. The V gene is TRBV28, the J gene TRBJ1-5; possible D gene TRBD1, 6 bases. The germline V gene encodes CDR1 MDHEN and CDR2 SYDVKM. The V end was cut by 2 bases, the J end by 5 bases, with 10 bases between. The CDR3 covers 14 residues. The whole variable domain, remainder taken from reference TRBV28 and TRBJ1-5, is DVKVTQSSRYLVKRTGEKVFLECVQDMDHENMFWYRQDPGLGLRLIYFSYDVKMKEKGDIPEGYSVSREKKERFSLILESASTNQTSMYLCASSLGQPYQPQHFGDGTRLSIL.

This CDR3 reads CASSQEIAGRTEAFF. In DNA form, the CDR3 reads TGTGCCAGCAGCCAAGAAATTGCAGGGCGGACTGAAGCTTTCTTT. The rearrangement joins TRBV3-1 (or the pseudogene TRBV3-2) to TRBJ1-1; TRBD1 is a possible D gene (5 bases). CDR3 length: 15 residues. V dropped 0 bases and J dropped 5 bases, with 13 bases sitting between them. CDR1 and CDR2 from the germline V gene are LGHDT and YNNKEL (reference sequence).

This chain uses TRBV5-8 with TRBJ1-2; D unresolved. CDR1 and CDR2 (germline): SGHTS, YDEGEE. The CDR3 runs 14 residues. The ends were cut back, 0 bases at V and 4 bases at J, with 10 bases in the middle. The CDR3 coding sequence is TGTGCCAGCAGCTTGGGGCGGAACGTCTATGGCTACACCTTC. It is translated as CASSLGRNVYGYTF.

The chain uses TRBV2 and TRBJ2-1; 8 bases match TRBD2. The CDR3 totals 15 residues. Per germline, CDR1 SNHLY and CDR2 FYNNEI. V trimming: 3 bases; J trimming: 4 bases; junction bases outside the gene matches: 5. The CDR3 DNA sequence: TGTGCCAGCAGTGACGGGGGGGGCCATTACAATGAGCAGTTCTTC. Protein product: CASSDGGGHYNEQFF.

V gene TRBV28 combines with J gene TRBJ1-2; 7 bases agree with TRBD1. With V trimmed by 4 bases and J by 7 bases, 6 bases remained unmatched. This CDR3 is 13 amino acids long. Germline-derived CDR1 and CDR2 are MDHEN and SYDVKM. Here the CDR3 reads CASSSTRQGGYTF. The CDR3 bases are TGTGCCAGCAGTTCCACTAGACAGGGTGGCTACACCTTC.

This CDR3 reads CASNPPMRNTIYF. CDR3 in DNA: TGTGCCAGCAATCCCCCCATGCGGAACACCATATATTTT. The J gene is TRBJ1-3, the V gene TRBV2; no firm D call. The CDR3 is made up of 13 amino acids. Deletions cut 7 bases from V and 7 bases from J, with 14 bases between. Germline CDR1 is SNHLY and CDR2 is FYNNEI.

The chain employs TRBV28 and TRBJ1-5; D unresolved. Trimming pared 6 bases from V and 5 bases from J, leaving 14 bases between. Germline CDR1 and CDR2: MDHEN and SYDVKM. The length of the CDR3 is 14 residues. The chain's CDR3 is CASRPGRTYQPQHF. CDR3 DNA sequence: TGTGCCAGCAGGCCAGGAAGGACCTATCAGCCCCAGCATTTT.

The chain joins TRBV15 to TRBJ1-1; D not resolved. Germline CDR1 and CDR2: LNHNV and YYDKDF (reference sequence). The V end was cut by 0 bases, the J end by 0 bases, with 11 bases between. CDR3 length: 16 residues. The CDR3, as DNA: TGTGCCACCAGCAGAGATGGTACCTCGATGAACACTGAAGCTTTCTTT. Translated, it gives CATSRDGTSMNTEAFF.

V is TRBV6-5 and J is TRBJ2-7, with D perhaps TRBD1 (5 bases). Germline CDR1 reads MNHEY; CDR2 reads SVGAGI. Trimming took off 5 bases at V and 7 bases at J, with 15 bases between the two ends. The CDR3 is made up of 13 amino acids. This chain's CDR3 is CASSLLRGGEQYF. The CDR3 nucleotides are TGTGCCAGCAGTCTCCTAAGGGGTGGAGAGCAGTACTTC.

J is TRBJ1-5 and V is TRBV6-5; unclear D gene. The CDR3 is made up of 14 amino acids. V was pared by 8 bases and J by 6 bases, with 17 bases between. Germline CDR1 is MNHEY and CDR2 is SVGAGI. The DNA of the CDR3 is TGTGCCAGCCGGGCTTGGGGTGAGGCTCAGCCCCAGCATTTT. Amino acid sequence: CASRAWGEAQPQHF.

The CDR3: CASSYSKPGRNTEAFF. The CDR3 nucleotides are TGTGCCAGCAGTTACTCGAAGCCGGGCAGGAACACTGAAGCTTTCTTT. The chain recombines TRBV6-5 with TRBJ1-1; no clear D. Germline loops: CDR1 MNHEY, CDR2 SVGAGI. The CDR3 totals 16 residues. V lost 0 bases, J lost 1 base, and 12 bases lay in between.

The rearrangement links TRBV5-1 to TRBJ1-6, with D hard to call. Trimming took off 4 bases at V and 0 bases at J, with 17 bases between the two ends. Germline loops: CDR1 SGHRS, CDR2 YFSETQ. CDR3 length: 18 residues. The CDR3 region has the DNA TGCGCCAGCAGCGCGGGGAGAAGTAAGAGCTCCTATAATTCACCCCTCCACTTT. Residues: CASSAGRSKSSYNSPLHF.

This clone is a singleton in its sample. The genes are TRBV11-2 and TRBJ1-2; 10 bases match TRBD1. CDR3 length: 16 amino acids. In germline, CDR1 is SGHAT, CDR2 FQNNGV. The J segment lost 2 bases and the V segment lost 2 bases, leaving 5 bases of the junction unmatched. CDR3 in DNA: TGTGCCAGCAGCTTACATACGGGACAGGGGAACTATGGCTACACCTTC. Amino acids: CASSLHTGQGNYGYTF.

This clone has just a few counts. This rearrangement joins TRBV5-6 to TRBJ2-7, with D possibly being TRBD1 or TRBD2 (6 bases each). The CDR3 spans 16 residues. The V gene's germline CDR1 is SGHDT and CDR2 YYEEEE. V shed 4 bases and J shed 2 bases, with 19 bases lying between them. CDR3: CASSGEFGGQAYEQYF. The DNA of the CDR3 is TGTGCCAGCAGCGGCGAATTTGGGGGGCAGGCCTACGAGCAGTACTTC. The entire variable domain, with the rest obtained from reference TRBV5-6 and TRBJ2-7, is as follows: DAGVTQSPTHLIKTRGQQVTLRCSPKSGHDTVSWYQQALGQGPQFIFQYYEEEERQRGNFPDRFSGHQFPNYSSELNVNALLLGDSALYLCASSGEFGGQAYEQYFGPGTRLTVT.

The V and J genes are TRBV5-1 and TRBJ1-2; 7 bases agree with TRBD1. Germline V gene lookup returns CDR1 SGHRS and CDR2 YFSETQ. CDR3 length: 16 residues. The V gene end was trimmed by 0 bases and the J gene end by 0 bases; junction bases not matched to a gene: 5. CDR3 nucleotide sequence: TGCGCCAGCAGCTTGGAGCCCCAGGGGGCTAACTATGGCTACACCTTC. It codes for CASSLEPQGANYGYTF.

The rearrangement links TRBV18 to TRBJ1-4; D is unclear. The CDR3 has 18 residues. Trimming shortened V by 2 bases and J by 0 bases, and 16 bases separated the two germline ends. Germline CDR1 and CDR2: KGHSH and LQKENI. The CDR3 nucleotides read TGTGCCAGCTCACCAGAAGTTGTAGGTCCTACAACTAATGAAAAACTGTTTTTT. It codes for CASSPEVVGPTTNEKLFF.

This clone was observed a single time. V usage is TRBV3-1 (or the pseudogene TRBV3-2) and J usage is TRBJ2-6; 8 positions agree with TRBD1. With V trimmed by 2 bases and J by 0 bases, 3 bases remained unmatched. Germline V gene sequence: CDR1 LGHDT, CDR2 YNNKEL (reference sequence). The CDR3 totals 17 residues. CDR3 nucleotides: TGTGCCAGCAGCCAAACAGGGGGAAGCTCTGGGGCCAACGTCCTGACTTTC. The encoded protein is CASSQTGGSSGANVLTF.

CDR3 protein: CASSPLTGEKAFF. CDR3 coding DNA: TGTGCCAGCAGTCCCTTGACAGGGGAAAAAGCTTTCTTT. The chain is built from TRBV27 and TRBJ1-1; 8 bases align to TRBD1. This CDR3 has 13 residues. J lost 9 bases, V lost 5 bases, and 8 bases had no gene match. Germline V gene data show CDR1 as MNHEY and CDR2 as SMNVEV (reference sequence).

J is TRBJ1-2 and V is TRBV7-2; D gene uncertain. The CDR3 contains 15 residues. Germline CDR1 and CDR2: SGHTA and FQGNSA. V was clipped by 1 base and J by 2 bases, with 11 bases between them. The CDR3 DNA is TGTGCCAGCAGCTTAGTCCCAGGAGAGAACTATGGCTACACCTTC. Translation: CASSLVPGENYGYTF.

The V call is TRBV5-6, the J call TRBJ1-5, with D unclear. V lost 0 bases and J lost 3, with 16 bases in between. CDR1 is SGHDT, CDR2 YYEEEE, per germline. This CDR3 has 17 residues. The chain's CDR3 is CASSLGRQDGDNQPQHF. DNA for the CDR3: TGTGCCAGCAGCTTGGGCCGCCAGGACGGTGACAATCAGCCCCAGCATTTT.

The rearrangement links TRBV5-1 to TRBJ2-7; D is undetermined. The CDR3 covers 14 residues. V lost 2 bases and J 6 bases, leaving 15 bases between the germline ends. Germline V gene sequence: CDR1 SGHRS, CDR2 YFSETQ. CDR3 protein: CASSLPGEDGEQYF. The CDR3 DNA reads as TGCGCCAGCAGCTTACCAGGAGAGGACGGCGAGCAGTACTTC.

V and J are TRBV2 and TRBJ1-6; no clear D. The germline gives CDR1 SNHLY, CDR2 FYNNEI. The V end was cut by 6 bases, the J end by 7 bases, with 13 bases between. This CDR3 comprises 14 residues. The CDR3 region is CASRPGLENSPLHF. The CDR3 nucleotides read TGTGCCAGCAGACCAGGTTTGGAGAATTCACCCCTCCACTTT.